These T cell receptor beta chains were read from a single sample in a study of blood T cell repertoires in COVID-19. The assay was immunoSEQ multiplex PCR, and TCRdb's table has in-frame clones only and misses some. Of around 160,000 clones in the sample, approximately 80% were seen once. Sequencing input: peripheral blood. The source is a woman aged 40 to 55 with active or convalescent COVID-19. The CDR3 runs from the conserved cysteine through the conserved F or W. A D gene is named only where the DNA matches it firmly. Only part of the rows carry a size: once, few, many, or a class if the clone is expanded.

len: 13; abundance: NA; d_gene: NA; j_gene: TRBJ1-6; v_gene: TRBV10-1; CDR3aa: CASSDRANSPLHF; CDR3nt: TGCGCCAGCAGTGACAGGGCAAATTCACCCCTCCACTTT
len: 13; abundance: NA; d_gene: NA; j_gene: TRBJ2-1; v_gene: TRBV27; CDR3aa: CASSFYPPQSQFF; CDR3nt: TGTGCCAGCAGTTTCTACCCCCCACAGAGTCAGTTCTTC
len: 16; abundance: NA; d_gene: TRBD1; j_gene: TRBJ1-2; v_gene: TRBV16; CDR3aa: CASSHPPGQGSYGYTF; CDR3nt: TGTGCCAGCAGCCATCCCCCGGGACAGGGGAGCTATGGCTACACCTTC
len: 14; abundance: NA; d_gene: TRBD2; j_gene: TRBJ2-1; v_gene: TRBV6-2/TRBV6-3; CDR3aa: CASSYSMGGSEQFF; CDR3nt: TGTGCCAGCAGTTACTCGATGGGGGGGAGCGAGCAGTTCTTC
len: 15; abundance: NA; d_gene: NA; j_gene: TRBJ1-1; v_gene: TRBV11-2; CDR3aa: CASSLSRHTNTEAFF; CDR3nt: TGTGCCAGCAGCTTATCGAGACATACGAACACTGAAGCTTTCTTT
len: 16; abundance: NA; d_gene: NA; j_gene: TRBJ1-2; v_gene: TRBV5-5; CDR3aa: CASSSWGNRDGYGYTF; CDR3nt: TGTGCCAGCAGCTCCTGGGGGAACAGGGACGGATATGGCTACACCTTC
len: 14; abundance: NA; d_gene: TRBD1; j_gene: TRBJ1-2; v_gene: TRBV5-4; CDR3aa: CASGTDSLFYGYTF; CDR3nt: TGTGCCAGCGGGACAGACTCACTCTTCTATGGCTACACCTTC
len: 13; abundance: once; d_gene: TRBD1; j_gene: TRBJ2-7; v_gene: TRBV24-1; CDR3aa: CAASDRGEGEQYF; CDR3nt: TGTGCCGCCTCGGACAGGGGAGAAGGCGAGCAGTACTTC
len: 15; abundance: NA; d_gene: TRBD1; j_gene: TRBJ1-6; v_gene: TRBV9; CDR3aa: CASSPLQGAKTPLHF; CDR3nt: TGTGCCAGCAGCCCCTTACAGGGGGCAAAGACACCCCTCCACTTT
len: 13; abundance: NA; d_gene: NA; j_gene: TRBJ2-2; v_gene: TRBV12-3/TRBV12-4; CDR3aa: CASTVSIAGELFF; CDR3nt: TGTGCCAGCACCGTTTCAATAGCCGGGGAGCTGTTTTTT
len: 14; abundance: once; d_gene: NA; j_gene: TRBJ1-6; v_gene: TRBV30; CDR3aa: CALMEDSRSSPLHF; CDR3nt: TGTGCCTTGATGGAAGACAGTCGGAGTTCACCCCTCCACTTT
len: 15; abundance: NA; d_gene: TRBD1; j_gene: TRBJ1-1; v_gene: TRBV6-5; CDR3aa: CASRLSDRQNTEAFF; CDR3nt: TGTGCCAGCAGGCTATCGGACAGGCAAAACACTGAAGCTTTCTTT
len: 16; abundance: NA; d_gene: NA; j_gene: TRBJ1-4; v_gene: TRBV3-1/TRBV3-2; CDR3aa: CASSPRIRGRDEKLFF; CDR3nt: TGTGCCAGCAGCCCTCGGATCAGGGGTAGGGATGAAAAACTGTTTTTT
len: 15; abundance: NA; d_gene: NA; j_gene: TRBJ2-3; v_gene: TRBV18; CDR3aa: CASSPQGQGTDTQYF; CDR3nt: TGTGCCAGCTCACCACAGGGGCAGGGGACAGATACGCAGTATTTT
len: 17; abundance: NA; d_gene: TRBD2; j_gene: TRBJ2-1; v_gene: TRBV28; CDR3aa: CASSLEPSGNSYNEQFF; CDR3nt: TGTGCCAGCAGTTTGGAGCCTAGCGGGAACTCCTACAATGAGCAGTTCTTC
len: 14; abundance: NA; d_gene: NA; j_gene: TRBJ1-1; v_gene: TRBV5-1; CDR3aa: CASSLAGMGVEAFF; CDR3nt: TGCGCCAGCAGCTTGGCCGGAATGGGCGTTGAAGCTTTCTTT
len: 14; abundance: NA; d_gene: NA; j_gene: TRBJ2-4; v_gene: TRBV6-5; CDR3aa: CASSLDRPKNIQYF; CDR3nt: TGTGCCAGCAGCCTCGACAGACCCAAAAACATTCAGTACTTC
len: 15; abundance: NA; d_gene: NA; j_gene: TRBJ2-7; v_gene: TRBV19; CDR3aa: CASSPRGAGSYEQYF; CDR3nt: TGTGCCAGTAGTCCGCGGGGCGCAGGGAGCTACGAGCAGTACTTC
len: 17; abundance: NA; d_gene: NA; j_gene: TRBJ2-6; v_gene: TRBV30; CDR3aa: CAWVMAGKNSGANVLTF; CDR3nt: TGTGCCTGGGTGATGGCGGGCAAGAACTCTGGGGCCAACGTCCTGACTTTC
len: 15; abundance: NA; d_gene: TRBD1; j_gene: TRBJ1-1; v_gene: TRBV29-1; CDR3aa: CSVVHTGAVSTEAFF; CDR3nt: TGCAGCGTCGTCCATACAGGGGCGGTGAGCACTGAAGCTTTCTTT
len: 16; abundance: NA; d_gene: TRBD1; j_gene: TRBJ2-7; v_gene: TRBV5-1; CDR3aa: CASSLVSGQGTYEQYF; CDR3nt: TGCGCCAGCAGCTTGGTATCCGGACAGGGTACCTACGAGCAGTACTTC
len: 15; abundance: NA; d_gene: TRBD1; j_gene: TRBJ2-5; v_gene: TRBV5-1; CDR3aa: CASSSLGTGEETQYF; CDR3nt: TGCGCCAGCAGCTCGCTCGGGACAGGGGAAGAGACCCAGTACTTC
len: 14; abundance: NA; d_gene: TRBD1; j_gene: TRBJ2-7; v_gene: TRBV2; CDR3aa: CANARTGGPYEQYF; CDR3nt: TGTGCCAACGCGAGGACAGGTGGACCCTACGAGCAGTACTTC
len: 14; abundance: NA; d_gene: TRBD1; j_gene: TRBJ1-6; v_gene: TRBV19; CDR3aa: CASSIQGANSPLHF; CDR3nt: TGTGCCAGTAGTATACAGGGGGCTAATTCACCCCTCCACTTT
len: 15; abundance: NA; d_gene: NA; j_gene: TRBJ1-5; v_gene: TRBV7-2; CDR3aa: CASSLLDSVNQPQHF; CDR3nt: TGTGCCAGCAGCTTATTAGACAGCGTCAATCAGCCCCAGCATTTT
len: 15; abundance: NA; d_gene: NA; j_gene: TRBJ1-1; v_gene: TRBV9; CDR3aa: CASSVEASQNTEAFF; CDR3nt: TGTGCCAGCAGCGTAGAAGCGAGCCAGAACACTGAAGCTTTCTTT
len: 14; abundance: NA; d_gene: NA; j_gene: TRBJ1-5; v_gene: TRBV5-3; CDR3aa: CATRAGRLNQPQHF; CDR3nt: TGTGCCACCAGGGCAGGCCGTCTGAATCAGCCCCAGCATTTT
len: 16; abundance: once; d_gene: TRBD2; j_gene: TRBJ2-1; v_gene: TRBV19; CDR3aa: CASSIRREVSYNEQFF; CDR3nt: TGTGCCAGTAGTATTAGGCGGGAGGTCTCCTACAATGAGCAGTTCTTC
len: 17; abundance: once; d_gene: TRBD1; j_gene: TRBJ1-1; v_gene: TRBV23-1; CDR3aa: CASSRGQDLGGGTEAFF; CDR3nt: TGCGCCAGCAGTCGAGGACAGGACCTCGGGGGGGGGACTGAAGCTTTCTTT
len: 16; abundance: NA; d_gene: NA; j_gene: TRBJ1-1; v_gene: TRBV10-1; CDR3aa: CASSESGGRRDTEAFF; CDR3nt: TGCGCCAGCAGTGAGTCGGGGGGGCGCCGGGACACTGAAGCTTTCTTT
len: 13; abundance: NA; d_gene: NA; j_gene: TRBJ1-2; v_gene: TRBV14; CDR3aa: CASSQAGYFGYTF; CDR3nt: TGTGCCAGCAGCCAAGCGGGTTACTTTGGCTACACCTTC
len: 15; abundance: NA; d_gene: NA; j_gene: TRBJ1-3; v_gene: TRBV6-5; CDR3aa: CASSPQVRSGNTIYF; CDR3nt: TGTGCCAGCAGTCCCCAGGTTCGCTCTGGAAACACCATATATTTT
len: 18; abundance: once; d_gene: TRBD2; j_gene: TRBJ2-7; v_gene: TRBV7-8; CDR3aa: CASSTDAHEGGSSYEQYF; CDR3nt: TGTGCCAGCAGCACAGACGCCCATGAGGGAGGGAGCTCCTACGAGCAGTACTTC
len: 14; abundance: NA; d_gene: NA; j_gene: TRBJ2-7; v_gene: TRBV19; CDR3aa: CASSIDHRGYEQYF; CDR3nt: TGTGCCAGTAGTATAGACCACCGGGGCTACGAGCAGTACTTC
len: 15; abundance: once; d_gene: NA; j_gene: TRBJ1-2; v_gene: TRBV6-2/TRBV6-3; CDR3aa: CASSYFGRGYYGYTF; CDR3nt: TGTGCCAGCAGTTACTTCGGTCGGGGTTACTATGGCTACACCTTC
len: 15; abundance: NA; d_gene: TRBD1; j_gene: TRBJ2-3; v_gene: TRBV19; CDR3aa: CASSSDGRGRGTQYF; CDR3nt: TGTGCCAGTAGTTCGGATGGCAGGGGGCGAGGTACGCAGTATTTT
len: 15; abundance: NA; d_gene: NA; j_gene: TRBJ2-7; v_gene: TRBV7-9; CDR3aa: CASSLGGGPTYEQYF; CDR3nt: TGTGCCAGCAGCTTAGGAGGGGGTCCCACCTACGAGCAGTACTTC
len: 15; abundance: NA; d_gene: NA; j_gene: TRBJ1-3; v_gene: TRBV6-1; CDR3aa: CASSDRQGSGNTIYF; CDR3nt: TGTGCCAGCAGTGATCGGCAGGGGAGCGGAAACACCATATATTTT
len: 12; abundance: NA; d_gene: NA; j_gene: TRBJ2-7; v_gene: TRBV28; CDR3aa: CASSLAWGEQYF; CDR3nt: TGTGCCAGCAGTCTAGCTTGGGGTGAGCAGTACTTC
len: 15; abundance: NA; d_gene: NA; j_gene: TRBJ2-5; v_gene: TRBV20-1; CDR3aa: CSASSVSGPQETQYF; CDR3nt: TGCAGTGCTAGTTCGGTCAGCGGGCCCCAAGAGACCCAGTACTTC
len: 13; abundance: NA; d_gene: NA; j_gene: TRBJ1-5; v_gene: TRBV11-2; CDR3aa: CASSLDLNQPQHF; CDR3nt: TGTGCCAGCAGCTTAGATCTCAATCAGCCCCAGCATTTT